Listed here is a single T cell receptor beta chain. The TCR cDNA carried a universal primer site and UMIs from 5'RACE template switching. TCRdb ran MiXCR on the 5' RACE reads and lists one entry per CDR3 protein. The data hold 200,000 to 250,000 distinct CDR3 sequences, with less than 9% observed a single time. The sample belongs to a study of T cells after yellow fever vaccination. This CDR3 contains 16 residues. Germline V gene lookup returns CDR1 SGHRS and CDR2 YFSETQ. V lost 0 bases and J 2 bases, leaving 13 bases between the germline ends. Sequencing was performed on CD4+ T cells sorted from PBMCs, taken 15 days after the yellow fever booster vaccination. The gene calls are TRBV5-1 and TRBJ2-3, with a weak D call TRBD2 (6 bases). The sequence was collected from a man aged 25 to 45 who received the YFV17D yellow fever vaccine. Here the CDR3 reads CASSLGVRRDTDTQYF. CDR3 coding DNA: TGCGCCAGCAGCTTGGGTGTCCGGAGGGACACAGATACGCAGTATTTT.